This T cell receptor beta chain was recorded in a study of shared clonotypes between healthy human individuals (dated by TCRdb to the early 2020s). Background for the entire study: The cohort comprised a couple of women and three men aged 18 to 49 years. For each donor, three plates each were used for CD4 naive and CD4 memory, two plates were used for CD8 naive, and one plate was used for CD8 memory. Blood TCR repertoires of roughly five healthy adults were deeply sequenced to estimate repertoire size and the extent of clonotype sharing between individuals. Different laboratories and diverse techniques were used to prepare libraries and sequence TCR repertoires, to increase sequencing depth and limit assay-specific biases. Leukapheresis yielded between about 0.85 and 9.5 billion PBMCs per donor. Study-wide conclusions, independent of this receptor: Rarefaction of sorted-subset datasets indicated incomplete sequencing despite the large sequencing depth. Higher generation probabilities were observed for clonotypes shared by all four sorted-subset donors than for non-shared clonotypes. Naive subsets generally had larger estimated clonotype richness than memory subsets did. Sampling was limited to blood, and TCR repertoires in tissue likely differ from TCR repertoires in blood. Based on pairwise subsampling, the degree of clonotype sharing among donors was expected to be affected by sequencing depth. Sharing across a few donors was observed for approximately 4.6% of naive CD4, less than 4% of naive CD8, roughly 2.4% of memory CD4, and roughly 0.43% of memory CD8 clonotypes. The genetic and exposure-history diversity represented was limited by the small number of donors.

The donors were healthy, HIV-negative adults who had no recently reported acute infections or vaccinations. Every donor was a Caucasian adult residing in Nashville, Tennessee, USA. CD4+ T cells were enriched by magnetic negative selection; naive cells were then positively selected on CD45RA, and the negative fraction formed the memory subset. Blood was obtained by leukapheresis, after which PBMCs were separated by Ficoll-Histopaque density gradient centrifugation and cryopreserved in liquid nitrogen vapor phase. Analytical flow cytometry was used to check the purity and quantity of each magnetically sorted T cell population. Genomic DNA was isolated from each sorted fraction and quantified by UV absorbance on a Nanodrop 2000c. CDR1 and CDR2, looked up from the germline V gene (reference sequence), are LNHDA and SQIVND. Ends trimmed: V by 7 bases, J by 3 bases; bases unmatched to a gene: 8. The CDR3 contains 15 residues, cysteine and phenylalanine counted. Of the read, only the CDR3 DNA is kept; its 45 bases are in frame from base 1.

In regard to this clone: Its specific antigen is unknown. Base qualities are missing; no much larger clone stands one base away.

Using the deep immunoSEQ assay, multiplex PCR amplified TCR CDR3 regions from genomic DNA. Extracted genomic DNA from each cell subset was distributed evenly across all wells of several immunoSEQ 96-well plates, and each plate was treated as a replicate. Each replicate PCR for sorted subsets received 150 to 250 ng genomic DNA, equal to tens of thousands of T cell genomes. The purified libraries were quantified using a Qubit 3.0 fluorometer, sized with a Bioanalyzer 2100, and then quantified again using the KAPA Library Quantification kit. Every immunoSEQ 96-well plate was sequenced on a separate single-read 150-cycle Illumina NextSeq 550 flow cell. Turning to the authors' computational methods: Because only junctional sequences without quality scores were contained in the immunoSEQ output, filtering matching that applied to full-length reads could not be performed. Sequences were annotated with PyIR, a Python wrapper for IgBLAST v1.9, and V/J genes and CDR3 were assigned using IMGT germline references. Any read was removed if the V/J assignment was weak (E-value above 1e-6), the CDR3 was missing, or the read contained stop codons, out-of-frame junctions, or ambiguous translated residues. V3J clonotypes were defined as sequences sharing an identical inferred V gene, J gene, and CDR3 amino acid sequence. Percentage overlap between repertoires was calculated by dividing the number of shared unique clonotypes by the size of the smaller repertoire. Richness of each repertoire was evaluated using RTK rarefaction, the Chao1 estimator, and Recon v2.1 estimates of unobserved clonotypes. Generation probabilities for all TCRbeta clonotypes obtained by the gDNA method from a handful of donors were computed using OLGA. The source is immuneACCESS, and TCRdb retained only in-frame sequences with V and J called. Part of the clones is not carried over; for the studies checked, unresolved V genes explain less than half of this, and the remainder is unexplained. V and J calls and clone size are as listed in that table; D and trimming were resolved from the DNA. The sample yields millions of clones; around 95% were counted once. The biggest ten clones account for 0.1% to 0.15% of the sample.

The receptor was isolated from a man aged 18-30 years in good health. Recombination linked TRBV19 to TRBJ2-3; 9 junctional bases match TRBD1. Sample: naive CD4+ T cells sorted from blood. The intended sense of this specimen's cell subset or site label: CD45RA+ positively selected. The sequenced DNA is TGTGCCAGTACTCCGGGACAGGGAATTACAGATACGCAGTATTTT. It encodes CASTPGQGITDTQYF. The entire variable domain, with the stretches around the CDR3 drawn from the reference TRBV19 and TRBJ2-3 proteins, is DGGITQSPKYLFRKEGQNVTLSCEQNLNHDAMYWYRQDPGQGLRLIYYSQIVNDFQKGDIAEGYSVSREKKESFPLTVTSAQKNPTAFYLCASTPGQGITDTQYFGPGTRLTVL.